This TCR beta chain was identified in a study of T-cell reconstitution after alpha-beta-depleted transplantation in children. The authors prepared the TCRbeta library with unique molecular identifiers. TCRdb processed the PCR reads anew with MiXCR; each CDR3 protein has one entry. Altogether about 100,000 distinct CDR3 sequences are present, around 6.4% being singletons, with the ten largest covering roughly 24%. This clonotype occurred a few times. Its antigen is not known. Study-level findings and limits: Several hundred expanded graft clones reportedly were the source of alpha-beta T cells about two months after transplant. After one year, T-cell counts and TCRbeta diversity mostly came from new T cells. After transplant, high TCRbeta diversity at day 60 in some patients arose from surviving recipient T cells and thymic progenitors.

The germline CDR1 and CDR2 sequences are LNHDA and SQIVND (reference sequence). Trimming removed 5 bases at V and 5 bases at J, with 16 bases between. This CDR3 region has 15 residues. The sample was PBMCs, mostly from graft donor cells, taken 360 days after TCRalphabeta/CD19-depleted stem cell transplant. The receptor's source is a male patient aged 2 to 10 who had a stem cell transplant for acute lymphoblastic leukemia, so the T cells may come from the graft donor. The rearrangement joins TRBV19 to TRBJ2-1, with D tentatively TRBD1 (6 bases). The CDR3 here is CASSVSRGKDNEQFF. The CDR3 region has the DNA TGTGCCAGTAGTGTCTCCAGGGGCAAGGACAATGAGCAGTTCTTC.